The following is a TCR beta chain sequence with its context. Its target is unknown. This entry belongs to a study of beta chain features in type 1 diabetes. Since all of the isolated RNA was reverse transcribed, expressed TCRB transcripts were what got sequenced. The method was immunoSEQ multiplex PCR; TCRdb's version includes in-frame clones alone and lacks a portion of them. Of around 600,000 clones listed, roughly 12% are singletons. Findings and limits, study-wide: Type 1 diabetes patients had moderately but significantly shorter TCRB CDR3s in all four CD4+ subsets.

Trimming left V 5 bases short and J 8 bases short, with 13 bases between. The CDR3 contains 13 residues. Germline V gene data show CDR1 as SGHAT and CDR2 as FQNNGV. The sequence came from a man aged 30-40 years with type 1 diabetes. The sample taken for sequencing was naive CD4+ T cells from blood. The chain uses TRBV11-2 and TRBJ2-1, with D possibly TRBD1 on 6 matching bases. The chain's CDR3 is CASSPTRGDEQFF. The CDR3 DNA reads as TGTGCCAGCAGCCCCACCAGGGGCGATGAGCAGTTCTTC.